In this sample, the clone carrying this T cell receptor beta chain turned up a few times. Its matching antigen is unknown. These data come from a study of response to subunit inactivated influenza vaccine. General observations from the study: The authors offered the suggestion that each seasonal influenza vaccination recruits few new T cells.

The germline CDR1 and CDR2 sequences are LGHNA and YSLEER. Between the trimmed V and J ends, which lost 0 bases and 0 bases, there was a span of 20 bases. The CDR3 contains 19 residues. TCRdb analysed the RT-PCR reads with MiXCR anew, one entry per CDR3 protein. This table has hundreds of thousands of distinct CDR3 sequences, 6% to 9% appearing once. This chain connects TRBV4-3 to TRBJ2-5, with a tentative D call TRBD1 (6 bases). This material consisted of PBMCs from blood, taken around 25 months after vaccination. This receptor was obtained from a man between 50 and 69 years old who received an inactivated influenza vaccine. The CDR3 loop is CASSQDLRPGTTYQETQYF. CDR3 nucleotides: TGCGCCAGCAGCCAAGACCTTCGTCCGGGGACAACGTACCAAGAGACCCAGTACTTC.